This T cell receptor (beta chain) was profiled in a study of CD8 T cells in Susac syndrome. The authors reverse transcribed roughly 0.5 to 1 ug RNA with random hexamers. The immunoSEQ assay covered 54 Vbeta and 13 Jbeta segments for CDR3. From the immunoSEQ multiplex PCR reads, TCRdb called clonotypes with MiXCR, one entry per CDR3 protein. The table records under 350,000 distinct CDR3 sequences, under 95% of them present only once. V was pared by 3 bases and J by 0 bases, with 6 bases between. This CDR3 region has 14 residues. CD8+ and CD4+ blood T cells underwent TCR beta sequencing. The multiple sclerosis control group was made up of treatment-naive patients with stable or active relapsing-remitting disease. Negative isolation was used for CD8+ and CD4+ T cells, and FACS enrichment was applied to TEMRA cells.

The clonotype originates from a human donor with multiple sclerosis. Sequenced sample: CD4+ T cells from PBMCs. This sequence joins TRBV12-3 or TRBV12-4 and TRBJ2-1; D is unclear. CDR3: CASSFASSYNEQFF. The CDR3 DNA is TGTGCCAGCAGTTTCGCGAGCTCCTACAATGAGCAGTTCTTC.